The rows below give T cell receptor beta chains drawn from one sample of a study of human T cells and chemical hapten exposure. TCRdb re-analysed the RACE reads in MiXCR, keeping a single row per CDR3 protein. Among tens of thousands of distinct CDR3 sequences listed, 10% to 15% were seen once. The sequencing used whole blood, collected in connection with sensitization to the hapten diphenylcyclopropenone (DPC). These receptors came from a woman aged 45-60 years with alopecia areata. Some clones in this sample may be carry-over from other donors' samples. Each CDR3 is given with its conserved first and last residue. A D gene is named only where the DNA matches it firmly. A row's size may be missing; if present it is once, few, many or a size class.

.	TRBJ2-6	TRBV28	many	CASSNRGSGANVLTF	TGTGCCAGCAGTAACCGCGGCTCTGGGGCCAACGTCCTGACTTTC
.	TRBJ1-1	TRBV6-5	few	CASGKGRLNTEAFF	TGTGCCAGCGGGAAGGGAAGATTGAACACTGAAGCTTTCTTT
.	TRBJ2-4	TRBV20-1	many	CSARGTGPRAKNIQYF	TGCAGTGCTAGAGGGACGGGACCCAGAGCCAAAAACATTCAGTACTTC
.	TRBJ2-1	TRBV11-1	few	CASRRSKEQFF	TGTGCCAGCAGACGCTCCAAGGAGCAGTTCTTC
.	TRBJ1-2	TRBV29-1	.	CSVGLGGVGYGYTF	TGCAGCGTGGGCCTCGGAGGGGTAGGCTATGGCTACACCTTC
.	TRBJ2-3	TRBV6-5	.	CASTQTPGGGDTDTQYF	TGTGCCAGCACCCAAACACCCGGAGGGGGCGACACAGATACGCAGTATTTT
.	TRBJ1-1	TRBV11-1	.	CASSHLSDTEAFF	TGTGCCAGCAGCCACCTCTCGGACACTGAAGCTTTCTTT
.	TRBJ1-5	TRBV28	.	CASRGSGLGPNQPQHF	TGTGCCAGCAGGGGCTCAGGACTGGGACCCAATCAGCCCCAGCATTTT
.	TRBJ2-3	TRBV29-1	many	CSVEHGTDTQYF	TGCAGCGTTGAACATGGCACGGATACGCAGTATTTT
.	TRBJ2-2	TRBV11-2	.	CASSLDAVTGELFF	TGTGCCAGCAGCTTAGATGCAGTCACCGGGGAGCTGTTTTTT
TRBD2	TRBJ2-1	TRBV7-2	few	CASIPSSGSSYNEQFF	TGTGCCAGCATCCCCTCTAGCGGGAGCTCCTACAATGAGCAGTTCTTC
.	TRBJ2-3	TRBV29-1	.	CSVAGRATDTQYF	TGCAGCGTTGCTGGTAGGGCGACAGATACGCAGTATTTT
.	TRBJ1-5	TRBV10-2	many	CASASGRMSNQPQHF	TGCGCCAGCGCCTCCGGACGGATGAGCAATCAGCCCCAGCATTTT
.	TRBJ1-1	TRBV12-3/TRBV12-4	many	CASSLLAGNTEAFF	TGTGCCAGCAGTTTACTGGCAGGGAACACTGAAGCTTTCTTT
TRBD1	TRBJ1-1	TRBV5-1	few	CASSLGTGGTVMNTEAFF	TGCGCCAGCAGCTTGGGGACAGGGGGTACGGTGATGAACACTGAAGCTTTCTTT
.	TRBJ2-3	TRBV7-9	few	CASGQDPADTQYF	TGTGCCAGCGGACAAGACCCCGCAGATACGCAGTATTTT
TRBD2	TRBJ2-2	TRBV27	few	CASSSRGGPGELFF	TGTGCCAGCAGTAGTAGGGGAGGGCCCGGGGAGCTGTTTTTT
.	TRBJ2-3	TRBV3-1	.	CASSQDRATDTQYF	TGTGCCAGCAGCCAAGACAGGGCGACAGATACGCAGTATTTT
.	TRBJ1-3	TRBV9	few	CASTRTGFISGNTIYF	TGTGCCAGCACCAGAACAGGGTTCATCTCTGGAAACACCATATATTTT
.	TRBJ2-4	TRBV7-9	.	CASSLADANIQYF	TGTGCCAGCAGCTTGGCGGATGCAAACATTCAGTACTTC
.	TRBJ1-2	TRBV7-6	.	CASSLYLRDPYGYTF	TGTGCCAGCAGCTTATACCTCCGGGACCCCTATGGCTACACCTTC
TRBD1	TRBJ1-1	TRBV27	.	CASSFGQGANTEAFF	TGTGCCAGCAGTTTCGGACAGGGGGCGAACACTGAAGCTTTCTTT
.	TRBJ2-2	TRBV11-3	few	CASSSMVNTGELFF	TGTGCCAGCAGCTCGATGGTTAACACCGGGGAGCTGTTTTTT
TRBD2	TRBJ2-7	TRBV18	many	CASSPTGTRTLEQYF	TGTGCCAGCTCACCTACCGGGACTAGAACTCTCGAGCAGTACTTC
.	TRBJ2-1	TRBV6-1	.	CASSGGGSYNEQFF	TGTGCCAGCAGCGGAGGAGGCTCCTACAATGAGCAGTTCTTC
.	TRBJ2-1	TRBV3-1	few	CASSQGHLGRNNEQFF	TGTGCCAGCAGCCAAGGTCATCTAGGGAGGAACAATGAGCAGTTCTTC
.	TRBJ2-7	TRBV3-1	few	CASSQDRVAHSYEQYF	TGTGCCAGCAGCCAAGATCGGGTAGCGCACTCCTACGAGCAGTACTTC
.	TRBJ1-1	TRBV29-1	once	CSAAPRFDEAFF	TGCAGCGCCGCCCCCAGGTTTGATGAAGCTTTCTTT